One T cell receptor beta chain is described in this entry. Antigen: not known. This sample is part of a study of shared clonotypes between healthy human individuals. The CDR3 covers 14 residues. Germline CDR1 reads MNHEY; CDR2 reads SMNVEV (reference sequence). Trimming removed 6 bases from V and 4 bases from J, with 16 bases in between. Repertoires were generated with immunoSEQ multiplex PCR, while TCRdb's copy carries only in-frame clones and drops some. Among approximately 2,200,000 clones listed, under 95% were seen once. CD45RO-negative CD8 cells positively selected for CCR7 made up the naive population, which excluded terminally differentiated effector memory CD45RA+ cells. Whole-study findings and limits: The rarefaction results pointed to incomplete sorted-subset sequencing despite large depth.

The chain carries TRBV27 and TRBJ2-7; D might be TRBD2 (5 bases). The sequenced sample was naive CD8+ T cells from PBMCs. This TCR was sampled from a man younger than 35 in good health. Some clones in this sample may be carry-over from other donors' samples. The CDR3 nucleotides are TGTGCCAGCAGACCCTCTAGCTACGGGTACGAGCAGTACTTC. Protein product: CASRPSSYGYEQYF.